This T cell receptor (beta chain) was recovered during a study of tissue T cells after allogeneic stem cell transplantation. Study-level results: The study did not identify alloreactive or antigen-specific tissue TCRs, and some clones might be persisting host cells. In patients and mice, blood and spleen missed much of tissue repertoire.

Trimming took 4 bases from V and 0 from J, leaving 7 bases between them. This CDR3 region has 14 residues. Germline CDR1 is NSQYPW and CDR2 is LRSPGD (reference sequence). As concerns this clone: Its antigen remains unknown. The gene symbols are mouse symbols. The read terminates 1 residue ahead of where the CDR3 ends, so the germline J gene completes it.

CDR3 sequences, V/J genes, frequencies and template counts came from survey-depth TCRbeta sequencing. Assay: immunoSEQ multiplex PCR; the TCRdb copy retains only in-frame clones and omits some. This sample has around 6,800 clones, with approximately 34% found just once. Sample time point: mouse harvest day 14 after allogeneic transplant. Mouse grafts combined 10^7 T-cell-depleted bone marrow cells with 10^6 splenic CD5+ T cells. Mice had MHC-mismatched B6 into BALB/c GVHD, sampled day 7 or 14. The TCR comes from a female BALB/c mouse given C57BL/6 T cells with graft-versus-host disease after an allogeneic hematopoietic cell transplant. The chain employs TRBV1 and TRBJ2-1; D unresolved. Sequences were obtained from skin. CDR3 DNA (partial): TGCACCTGCAGTGGCAATCTTAACTATGCTGAGCAGTTC. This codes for CTCSGNLNYAEQF. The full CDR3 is CTCSGNLNYAEQFF.